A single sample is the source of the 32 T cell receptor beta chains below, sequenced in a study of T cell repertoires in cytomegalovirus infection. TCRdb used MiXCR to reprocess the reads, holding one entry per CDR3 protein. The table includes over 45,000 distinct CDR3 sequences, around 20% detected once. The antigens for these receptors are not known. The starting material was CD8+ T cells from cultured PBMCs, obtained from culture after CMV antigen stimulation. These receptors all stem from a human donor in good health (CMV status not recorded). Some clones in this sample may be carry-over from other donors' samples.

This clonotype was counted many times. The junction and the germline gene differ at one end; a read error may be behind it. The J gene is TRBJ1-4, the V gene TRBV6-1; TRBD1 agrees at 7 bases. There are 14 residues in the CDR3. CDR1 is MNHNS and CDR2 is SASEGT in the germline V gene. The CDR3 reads CASSEAGGHEKLFF. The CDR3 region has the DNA TGTGCCAGTAGTGAGGCAGGGGGGCATGAAAAACTGTTTTTT.

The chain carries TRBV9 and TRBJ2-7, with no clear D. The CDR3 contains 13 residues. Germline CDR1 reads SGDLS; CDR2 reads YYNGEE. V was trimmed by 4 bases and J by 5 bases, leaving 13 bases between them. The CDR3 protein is CASSPIPEHEQYF. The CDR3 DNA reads TGTGCCAGCAGCCCGATTCCGGAGCACGAGCAGTACTTC. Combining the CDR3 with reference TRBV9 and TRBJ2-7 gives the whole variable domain DSGVTQTPKHLITATGQRVTLRCSPRSGDLSVYWYQQSLDQGLQFLIQYYNGEERAKGNILERFSAQQFPDLHSELNLSSLELGDSALYFCASSPIPEHEQYFGPGTRLTVT.

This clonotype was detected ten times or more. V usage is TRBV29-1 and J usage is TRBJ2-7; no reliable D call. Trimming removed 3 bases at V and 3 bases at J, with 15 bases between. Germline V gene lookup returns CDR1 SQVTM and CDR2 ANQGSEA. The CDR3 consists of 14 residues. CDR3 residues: CSVELRDRDYEQYF. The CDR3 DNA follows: TGCAGCGTTGAGTTGAGAGACCGAGACTACGAGCAGTACTTC.

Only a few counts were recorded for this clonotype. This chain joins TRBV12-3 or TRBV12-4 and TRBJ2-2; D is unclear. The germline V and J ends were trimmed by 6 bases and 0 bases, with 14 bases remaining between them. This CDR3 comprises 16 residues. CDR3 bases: TGTGCCAGCAGGGGTAACAGACACGCGAACACCGGGGAGCTGTTTTTT. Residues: CASRGNRHANTGELFF.

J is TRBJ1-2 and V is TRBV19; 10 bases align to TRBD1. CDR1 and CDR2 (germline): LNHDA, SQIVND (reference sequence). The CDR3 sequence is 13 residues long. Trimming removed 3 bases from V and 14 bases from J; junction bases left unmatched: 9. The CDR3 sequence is CASSMFGQGESTF. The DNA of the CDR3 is TGTGCCAGTAGTATGTTTGGACAGGGGGAAAGTACCTTC. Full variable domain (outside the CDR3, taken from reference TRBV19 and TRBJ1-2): DGGITQSPKYLFRKEGQNVTLSCEQNLNHDAMYWYRQDPGQGLRLIYYSQIVNDFQKGDIAEGYSVSREKKESFPLTVTSAQKNPTAFYLCASSMFGQGESTFGSGTRLTVV.

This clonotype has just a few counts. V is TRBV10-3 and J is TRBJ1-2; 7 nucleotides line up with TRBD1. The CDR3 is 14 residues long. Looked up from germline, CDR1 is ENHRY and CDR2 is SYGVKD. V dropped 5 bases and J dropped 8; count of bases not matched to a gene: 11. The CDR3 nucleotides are TGTGCCATCAGTACCGGGACAGCCAAAATAGGCTACACCTTC. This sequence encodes CAISTGTAKIGYTF.

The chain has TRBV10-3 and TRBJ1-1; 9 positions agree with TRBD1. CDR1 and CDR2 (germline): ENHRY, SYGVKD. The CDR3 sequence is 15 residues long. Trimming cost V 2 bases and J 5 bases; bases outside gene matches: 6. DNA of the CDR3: TGTGCCATCAGTGAGGGTAAGACAGGGGGGACTGAAGCTTTCTTT. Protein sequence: CAISEGKTGGTEAFF.

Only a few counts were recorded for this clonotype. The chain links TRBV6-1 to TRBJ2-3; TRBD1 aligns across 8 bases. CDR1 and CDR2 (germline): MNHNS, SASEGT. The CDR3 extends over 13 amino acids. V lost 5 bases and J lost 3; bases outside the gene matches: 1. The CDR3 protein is CASSYRGTDTQYF. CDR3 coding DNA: TGTGCCAGCAGTTACAGGGGGACAGATACGCAGTATTTT.

The CDR3 region is CASRPKGVNQPQHF. The CDR3 nucleotides read TGTGCCAGCAGACCAAAAGGGGTCAATCAGCCCCAGCATTTT. The chain combines TRBV7-9 with TRBJ1-5; D perhaps matches TRBD1 (5 bases). CDR1 SEHNR and CDR2 FQNEAQ come from the germline V gene (reference sequence). The CDR3 is made up of 14 amino acids. Trimming pared 6 bases from V and 3 bases from J, leaving 12 bases between.

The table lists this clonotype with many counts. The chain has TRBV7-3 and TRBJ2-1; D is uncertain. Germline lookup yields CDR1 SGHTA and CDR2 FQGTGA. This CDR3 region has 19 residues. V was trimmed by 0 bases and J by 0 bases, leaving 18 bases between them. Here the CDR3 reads CASSLTVVPNPSSYNEQFF. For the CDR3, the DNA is TGTGCCAGCAGCTTAACGGTTGTTCCAAACCCTAGCTCCTACAATGAGCAGTTCTTC.

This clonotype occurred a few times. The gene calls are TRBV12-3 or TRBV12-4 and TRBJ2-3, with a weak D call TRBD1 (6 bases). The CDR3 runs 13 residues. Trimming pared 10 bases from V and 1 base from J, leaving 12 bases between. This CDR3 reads CATTGSRTDTQYF. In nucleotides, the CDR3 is TGTGCCACCACAGGGTCCCGCACAGATACGCAGTATTTT.

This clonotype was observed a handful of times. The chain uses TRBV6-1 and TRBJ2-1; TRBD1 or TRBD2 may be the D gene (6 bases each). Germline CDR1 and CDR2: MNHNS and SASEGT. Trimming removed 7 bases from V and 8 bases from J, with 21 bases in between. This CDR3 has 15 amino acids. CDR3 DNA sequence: TGTGCCAGCACCCAGATTACAGGGAGGAGCGATGAGCAGTTCTTC. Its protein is CASTQITGRSDEQFF.

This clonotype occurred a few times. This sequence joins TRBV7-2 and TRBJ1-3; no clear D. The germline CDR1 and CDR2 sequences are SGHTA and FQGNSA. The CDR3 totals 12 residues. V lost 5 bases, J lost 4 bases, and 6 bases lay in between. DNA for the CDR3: TGTGCCAGCAGCACCAGGGGAAACACCATATATTTT. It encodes CASSTRGNTIYF.

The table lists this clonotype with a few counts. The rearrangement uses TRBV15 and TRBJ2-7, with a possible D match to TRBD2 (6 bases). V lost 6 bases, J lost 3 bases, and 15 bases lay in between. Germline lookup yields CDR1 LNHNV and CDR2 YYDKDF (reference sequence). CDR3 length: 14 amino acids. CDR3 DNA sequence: TGTGCCACCAGTATGCCGGGACTGATCTACGAGCAGTACTTC. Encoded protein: CATSMPGLIYEQYF.

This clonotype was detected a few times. Written as DNA, the CDR3 is TGCGCCAGCAGCCTCGGTCCGGGGGTGAACACTGAAGCTTTCTTT. Translated, it gives CASSLGPGVNTEAFF. V and J are TRBV4-1 and TRBJ1-1, with D perhaps matching TRBD1 (5 bases). From germline, CDR1 is MGHRA and CDR2 YSYEKL. V lost 4 bases and J 0 bases, leaving 12 bases between the germline ends. The CDR3 covers 15 residues.

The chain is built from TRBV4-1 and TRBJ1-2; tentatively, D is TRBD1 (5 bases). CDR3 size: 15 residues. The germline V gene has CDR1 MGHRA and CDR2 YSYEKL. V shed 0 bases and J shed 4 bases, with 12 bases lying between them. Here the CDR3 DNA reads TGCGCCAGCAGCCAAGAACTCCAGGGTGCCTATGGCTACACCTTC. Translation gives CASSQELQGAYGYTF.

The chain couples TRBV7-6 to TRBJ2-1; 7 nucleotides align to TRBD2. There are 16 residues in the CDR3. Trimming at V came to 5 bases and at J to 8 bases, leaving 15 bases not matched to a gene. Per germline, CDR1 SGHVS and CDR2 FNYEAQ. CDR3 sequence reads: CASSLDADLAVDEQFF. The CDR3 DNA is TGTGCCAGCAGCCTTGACGCAGACCTAGCGGTGGATGAGCAGTTCTTC.

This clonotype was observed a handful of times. CDR3 sequence (DNA): TGTGCCATCAGTGATGGGGGGGCGGATACGCAGTATTTT. This translates into CAISDGGADTQYF. V usage is TRBV10-3 and J usage is TRBJ2-3; D is possibly TRBD2 (7 bases). Germline V gene sequence: CDR1 ENHRY, CDR2 SYGVKD. V lost 3 bases and J lost 6, with 10 bases in between. The CDR3 consists of 13 residues.

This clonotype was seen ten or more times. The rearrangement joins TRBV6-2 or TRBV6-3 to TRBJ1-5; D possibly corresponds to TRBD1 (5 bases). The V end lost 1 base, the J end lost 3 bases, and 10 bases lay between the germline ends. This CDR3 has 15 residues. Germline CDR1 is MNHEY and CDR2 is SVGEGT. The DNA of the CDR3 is TGTGCCAGCAGTTACTACACAGGCTACAATCAGCCCCAGCATTTT. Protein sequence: CASSYYTGYNQPQHF.

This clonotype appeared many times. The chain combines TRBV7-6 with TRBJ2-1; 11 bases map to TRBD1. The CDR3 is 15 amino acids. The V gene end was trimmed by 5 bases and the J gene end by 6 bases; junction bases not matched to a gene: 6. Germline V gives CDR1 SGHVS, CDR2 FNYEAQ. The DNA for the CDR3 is TGTGCCAGCAGCGCAGGGACAGGGGGTACCAATGAGCAGTTCTTC. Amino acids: CASSAGTGGTNEQFF.

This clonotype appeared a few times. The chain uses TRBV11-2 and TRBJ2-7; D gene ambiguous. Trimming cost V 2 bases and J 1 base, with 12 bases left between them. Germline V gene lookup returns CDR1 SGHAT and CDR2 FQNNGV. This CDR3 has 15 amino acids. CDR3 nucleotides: TGTGCCAGCAGCTTAATGACTGGAGCTTCCTACGAGCAGTACTTC. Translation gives CASSLMTGASYEQYF.

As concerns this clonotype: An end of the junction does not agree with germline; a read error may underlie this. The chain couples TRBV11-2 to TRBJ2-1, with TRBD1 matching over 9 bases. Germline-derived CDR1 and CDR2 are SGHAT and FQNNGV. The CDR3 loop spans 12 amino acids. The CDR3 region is CASSPGRDRVFF. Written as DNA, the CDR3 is TGTGCCAGCAGCCCGGGTCGGGACAGGGTCTTTTTC. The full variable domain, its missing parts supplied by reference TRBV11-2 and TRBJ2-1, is EAGVAQSPRYKIIEKRQSVAFWCNPISGHATLYWYQQILGQGPKLLIQFQNNGVVDDSQLPKDRFSAERLKGVDSTLKIQPAKLEDSAVYLCASSPGRDRVFFGPGTRLTVL.

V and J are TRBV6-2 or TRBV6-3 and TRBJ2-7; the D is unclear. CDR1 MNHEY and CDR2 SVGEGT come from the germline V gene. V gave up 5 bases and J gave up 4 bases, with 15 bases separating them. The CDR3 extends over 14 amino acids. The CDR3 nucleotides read TGTGCCAGCAGTCGTCCCCAAAACGCATACGAGCAGTACTTC. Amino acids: CASSRPQNAYEQYF.

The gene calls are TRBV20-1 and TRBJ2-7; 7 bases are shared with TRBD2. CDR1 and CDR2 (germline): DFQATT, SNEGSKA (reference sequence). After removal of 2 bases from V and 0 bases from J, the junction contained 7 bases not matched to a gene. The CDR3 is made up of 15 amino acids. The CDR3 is CSARRLAGSSYEQYF. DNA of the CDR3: TGCAGTGCTAGAAGACTAGCTGGTAGCTCCTACGAGCAGTACTTC.

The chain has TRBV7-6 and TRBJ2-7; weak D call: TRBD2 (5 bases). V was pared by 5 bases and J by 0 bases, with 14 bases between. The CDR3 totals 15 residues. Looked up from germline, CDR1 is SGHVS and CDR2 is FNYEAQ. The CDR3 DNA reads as TGTGCCAGCAGCCCGGGCCGGGGTCGCTCCTACGAGCAGTACTTC. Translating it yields CASSPGRGRSYEQYF. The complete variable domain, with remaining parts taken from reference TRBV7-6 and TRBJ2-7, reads GAGVSQSPRYKVTKRGQDVALRCDPISGHVSLYWYRQALGQGPEFLTYFNYEAQQDKSGLPNDRFSAERPEGSISTLTIQRTEQRDSAMYRCASSPGRGRSYEQYFGPGTRLTVT.

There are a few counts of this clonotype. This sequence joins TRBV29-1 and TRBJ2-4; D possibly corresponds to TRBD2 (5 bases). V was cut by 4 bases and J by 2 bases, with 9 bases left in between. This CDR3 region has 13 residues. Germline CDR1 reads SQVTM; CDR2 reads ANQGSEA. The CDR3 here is CSVVGNPKNIQYF. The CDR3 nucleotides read TGCAGCGTTGTCGGGAACCCCAAAAACATTCAGTACTTC.

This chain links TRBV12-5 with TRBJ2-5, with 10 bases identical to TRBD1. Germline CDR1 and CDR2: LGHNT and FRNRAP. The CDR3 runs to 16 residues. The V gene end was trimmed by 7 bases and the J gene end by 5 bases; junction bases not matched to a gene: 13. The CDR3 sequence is CASATDKTGGGETQYF. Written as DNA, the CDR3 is TGTGCTAGTGCCACCGACAAGACAGGGGGCGGGGAGACCCAGTACTTC.

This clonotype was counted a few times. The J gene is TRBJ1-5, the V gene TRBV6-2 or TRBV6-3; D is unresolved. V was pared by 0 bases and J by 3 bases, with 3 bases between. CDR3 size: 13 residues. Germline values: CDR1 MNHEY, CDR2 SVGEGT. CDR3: CASSYSLNQPQHF. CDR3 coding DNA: TGTGCCAGCAGTTACTCCCTCAATCAGCCCCAGCATTTT.

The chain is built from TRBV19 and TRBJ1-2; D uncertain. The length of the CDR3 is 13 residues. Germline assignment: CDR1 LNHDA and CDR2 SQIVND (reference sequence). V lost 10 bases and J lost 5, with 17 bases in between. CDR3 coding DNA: TGTGCCACCCGAAACTCTTCTCGGTATGGCTACACCTTC. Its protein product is CATRNSSRYGYTF.

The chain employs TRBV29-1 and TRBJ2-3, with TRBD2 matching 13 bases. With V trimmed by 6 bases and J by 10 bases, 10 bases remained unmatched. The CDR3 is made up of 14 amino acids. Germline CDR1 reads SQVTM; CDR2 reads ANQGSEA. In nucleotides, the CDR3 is TGCAGCGTCTCAACTAGCGGGGGGGCTGAGGCGCAGTATTTT. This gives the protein CSVSTSGGAEAQYF.

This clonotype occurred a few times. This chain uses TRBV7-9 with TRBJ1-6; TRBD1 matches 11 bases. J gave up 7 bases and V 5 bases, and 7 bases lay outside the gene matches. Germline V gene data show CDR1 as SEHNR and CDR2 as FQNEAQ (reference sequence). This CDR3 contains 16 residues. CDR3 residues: CASSQVGQGVNSPLHF. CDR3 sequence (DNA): TGTGCCAGCAGCCAGGTGGGACAGGGGGTGAATTCACCCCTCCACTTT.

The CDR3 DNA follows: TGTGCCAGCAGTTACGTGGCTAGCCCCTACGAGCAGTACTTC. Its protein product is CASSYVASPYEQYF. This chain links TRBV6-5 with TRBJ2-7; a possible D gene is TRBD2 (5 bases). V gave up 2 bases and J gave up 2 bases, with 10 bases separating them. This CDR3 spans 14 amino acids. Looked up from germline, CDR1 is MNHEY and CDR2 is SVGAGI.